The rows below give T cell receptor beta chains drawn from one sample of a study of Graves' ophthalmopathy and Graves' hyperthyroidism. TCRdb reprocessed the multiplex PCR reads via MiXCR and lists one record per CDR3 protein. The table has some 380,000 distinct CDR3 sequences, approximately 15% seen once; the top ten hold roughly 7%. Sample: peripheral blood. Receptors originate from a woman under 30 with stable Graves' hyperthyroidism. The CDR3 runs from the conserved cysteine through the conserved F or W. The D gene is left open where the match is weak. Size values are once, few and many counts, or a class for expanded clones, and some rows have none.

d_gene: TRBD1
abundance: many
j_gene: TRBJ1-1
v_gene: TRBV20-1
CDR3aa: CRATGGRTEAFF
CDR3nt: TGCAGGGCAACAGGGGGTCGAACTGAAGCTTTCTTT

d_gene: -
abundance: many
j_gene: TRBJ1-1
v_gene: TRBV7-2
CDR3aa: CASSLGSRSGTEAFF
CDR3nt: TGTGCCAGCAGCTTAGGGAGTCGGAGTGGCACTGAAGCTTTCTTT

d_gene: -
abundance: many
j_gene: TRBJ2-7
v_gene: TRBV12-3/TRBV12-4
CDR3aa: CASSLEEGSEQYF
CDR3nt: TGTGCCAGCAGTTTGGAAGAGGGGTCCGAGCAGTACTTC

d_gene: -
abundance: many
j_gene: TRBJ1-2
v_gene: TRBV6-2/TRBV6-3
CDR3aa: CASSYESRAHGYTF
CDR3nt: TGTGCCAGCAGTTACGAAAGCAGGGCCCATGGCTACACCTTC

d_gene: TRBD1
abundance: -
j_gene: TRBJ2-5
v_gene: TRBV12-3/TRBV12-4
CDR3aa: CASSATQGSQETQYF
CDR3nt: TGTGCCAGCAGTGCTACACAGGGGTCACAAGAGACCCAGTACTTC

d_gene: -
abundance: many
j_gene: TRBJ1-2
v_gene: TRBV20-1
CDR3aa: CSARDMDGSYGYTF
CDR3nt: TGCAGTGCTAGAGATATGGACGGTTCCTATGGCTACACCTTC

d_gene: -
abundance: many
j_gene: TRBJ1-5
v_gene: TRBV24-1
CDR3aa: CATSDFLGDQPQHF
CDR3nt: TGTGCCACCAGTGATTTCCTGGGGGATCAGCCCCAGCATTTT

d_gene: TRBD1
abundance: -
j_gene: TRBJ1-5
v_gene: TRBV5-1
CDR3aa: CASSFWTGPNQPQHF
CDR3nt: TGCGCCAGCAGCTTTTGGACAGGTCCCAATCAGCCCCAGCATTTT

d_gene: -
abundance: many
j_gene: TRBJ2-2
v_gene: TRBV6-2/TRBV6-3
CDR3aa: CASSSPGHKNTGELFF
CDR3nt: TGTGCCAGCAGTTCCCCGGGACACAAGAACACCGGGGAGCTGTTTTTT

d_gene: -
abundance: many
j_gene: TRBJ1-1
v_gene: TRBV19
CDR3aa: CASSIVGGNRAFF
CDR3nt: TGTGCCAGTAGTATAGTCGGAGGGAATCGAGCTTTCTTT

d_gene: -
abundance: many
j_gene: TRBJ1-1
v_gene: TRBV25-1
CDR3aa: CASRGDRNTEAFF
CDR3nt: TGTGCCAGCAGGGGCGACAGGAACACTGAAGCTTTCTTT

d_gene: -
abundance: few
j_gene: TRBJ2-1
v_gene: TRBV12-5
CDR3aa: CASGLYGYGTYNEQFF
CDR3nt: TGTGCTAGTGGTTTGTATGGATATGGTACCTACAATGAGCAGTTCTTC

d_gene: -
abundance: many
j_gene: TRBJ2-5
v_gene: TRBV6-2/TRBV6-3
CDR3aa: CASSYVSGYRGETQYF
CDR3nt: TGTGCCAGCAGTTATGTGAGCGGATACAGAGGGGAGACCCAGTACTTC

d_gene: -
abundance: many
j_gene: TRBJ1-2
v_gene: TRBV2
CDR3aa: CASGPRGSYGYTF
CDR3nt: TGTGCCAGCGGCCCTAGGGGTAGTTATGGCTACACCTTC

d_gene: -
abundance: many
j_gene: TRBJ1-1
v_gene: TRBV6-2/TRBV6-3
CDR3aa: CASSNTGLQGTEAFF
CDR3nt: TGTGCCAGCAGTAACACAGGGCTACAGGGCACTGAAGCTTTCTTT

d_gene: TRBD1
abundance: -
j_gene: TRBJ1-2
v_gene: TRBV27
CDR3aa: CASTPLTGNGGYTF
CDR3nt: TGTGCCAGCACCCCATTGACAGGGAACGGTGGCTACACCTTC

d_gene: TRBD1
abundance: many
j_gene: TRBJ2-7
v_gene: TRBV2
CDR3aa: CATTGVHPYEQYF
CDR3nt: TGTGCCACCACAGGGGTTCACCCCTACGAGCAGTACTTC

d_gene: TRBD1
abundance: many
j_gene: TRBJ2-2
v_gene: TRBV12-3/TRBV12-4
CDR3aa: CASSLSSGGAGELFF
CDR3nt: TGTGCCAGCAGCCTAAGTTCAGGGGGCGCCGGGGAGCTGTTTTTT

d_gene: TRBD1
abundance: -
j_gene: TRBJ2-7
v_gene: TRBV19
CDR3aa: CASSLDRDPYEQYF
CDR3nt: TGTGCCAGTAGTCTCGACAGGGACCCCTACGAGCAGTACTTC

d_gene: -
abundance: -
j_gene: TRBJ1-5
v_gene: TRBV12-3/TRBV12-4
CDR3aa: CASTLEGGNQPQHF
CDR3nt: TGTGCCAGCACTCTCGAGGGCGGCAATCAGCCCCAGCATTTT

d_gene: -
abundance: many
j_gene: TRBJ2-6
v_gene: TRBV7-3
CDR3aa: CASSTGWAGANVLTF
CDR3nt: TGTGCCAGCAGCACCGGCTGGGCTGGGGCCAACGTCCTGACTTTC

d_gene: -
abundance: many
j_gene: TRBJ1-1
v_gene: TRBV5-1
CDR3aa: CASSQGPASTEAFF
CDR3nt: TGCGCCAGCAGCCAGGGCCCCGCGAGCACTGAAGCTTTCTTT

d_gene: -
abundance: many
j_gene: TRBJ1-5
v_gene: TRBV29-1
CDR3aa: CSVGSNQPQHF
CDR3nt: TGCAGCGTAGGTAGCAATCAGCCCCAGCATTTT

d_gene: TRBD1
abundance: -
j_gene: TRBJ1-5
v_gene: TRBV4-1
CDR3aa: CASSRQGAPGQPQHF
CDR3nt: TGCGCCAGCAGCCGACAGGGGGCGCCGGGTCAGCCCCAGCATTTT

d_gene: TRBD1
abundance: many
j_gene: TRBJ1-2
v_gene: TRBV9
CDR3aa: CASSVGGGANYGYTF
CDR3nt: TGTGCCAGCAGTGTAGGAGGGGGCGCGAACTATGGCTACACCTTC

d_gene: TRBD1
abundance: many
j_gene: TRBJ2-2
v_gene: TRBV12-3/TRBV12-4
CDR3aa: CASSQQGYTGELFF
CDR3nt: TGTGCCAGCAGCCAACAGGGGTACACCGGGGAGCTGTTTTTT

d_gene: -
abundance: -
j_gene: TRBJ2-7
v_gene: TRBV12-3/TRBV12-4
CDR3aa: CASSLAHGNEQYF
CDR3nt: TGTGCCAGCAGTTTAGCGCACGGGAACGAGCAGTACTTC

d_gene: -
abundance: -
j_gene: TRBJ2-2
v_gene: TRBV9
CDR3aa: CASSVTGQATGELFF
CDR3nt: TGTGCCAGCAGCGTAACGGGGCAGGCCACCGGGGAGCTGTTTTTT

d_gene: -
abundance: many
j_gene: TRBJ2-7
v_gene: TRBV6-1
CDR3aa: CASSVTVFYEQYF
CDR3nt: TGTGCCAGCAGTGTTACGGTCTTCTACGAGCAGTACTTC

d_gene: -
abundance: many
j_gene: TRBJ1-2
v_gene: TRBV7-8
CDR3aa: CASSLVIEGTYGYTF
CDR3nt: TGTGCCAGCAGCTTAGTTATCGAGGGAACCTATGGCTACACCTTC

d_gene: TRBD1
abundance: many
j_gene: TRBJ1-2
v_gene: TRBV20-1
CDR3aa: CSARGQGANYGYTF
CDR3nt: TGCAGTGCTAGGGGACAGGGGGCTAACTATGGCTACACCTTC

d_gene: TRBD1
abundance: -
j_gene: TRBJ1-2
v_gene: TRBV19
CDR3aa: CASSMKAGQINYGYTF
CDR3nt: TGTGCCAGTAGTATGAAGGCGGGACAGATAAACTATGGCTACACCTTC

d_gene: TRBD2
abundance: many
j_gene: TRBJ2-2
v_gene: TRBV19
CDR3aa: CASRLAGGNTGELFF
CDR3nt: TGTGCCAGTCGACTAGCGGGGGGGAACACCGGGGAGCTGTTTTTT

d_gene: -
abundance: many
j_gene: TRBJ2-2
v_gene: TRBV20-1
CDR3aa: CSAREQTNTGELFF
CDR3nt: TGCAGTGCTAGAGAGCAGACTAACACCGGGGAGCTGTTTTTT

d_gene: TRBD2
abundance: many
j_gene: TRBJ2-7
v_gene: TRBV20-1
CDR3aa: CSATIPAGGYEQYF
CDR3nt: TGCAGTGCTACAATCCCAGCGGGGGGATACGAGCAGTACTTC

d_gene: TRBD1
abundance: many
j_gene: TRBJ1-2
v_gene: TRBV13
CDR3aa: CASFTQGGYGYTF
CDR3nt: TGTGCCAGCTTTACACAGGGGGGCTATGGCTACACCTTC

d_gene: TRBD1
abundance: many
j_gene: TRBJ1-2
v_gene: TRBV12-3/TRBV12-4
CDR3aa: CASKGTGGMKGYTF
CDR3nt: TGTGCCAGCAAGGGGACAGGGGGGATGAAGGGCTACACCTTC

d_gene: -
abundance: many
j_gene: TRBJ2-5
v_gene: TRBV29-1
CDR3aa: CSVDPDRAETQYF
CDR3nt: TGCAGCGTTGATCCAGACCGAGCAGAGACCCAGTACTTC

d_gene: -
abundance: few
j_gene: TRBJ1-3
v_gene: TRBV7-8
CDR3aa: CASSLWVLSGNTIYF
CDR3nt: TGTGCCAGCAGCTTATGGGTCCTCTCTGGAAACACCATATATTTT

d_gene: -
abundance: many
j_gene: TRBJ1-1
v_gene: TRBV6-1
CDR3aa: CAALPPSMNTEAFF
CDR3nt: TGTGCCGCCCTCCCGCCGTCGATGAACACTGAAGCTTTCTTT

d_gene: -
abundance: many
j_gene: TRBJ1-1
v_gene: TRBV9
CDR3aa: CASSVDGQMNTEAFF
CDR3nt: TGTGCCAGCAGCGTAGATGGACAGATGAACACTGAAGCTTTCTTT

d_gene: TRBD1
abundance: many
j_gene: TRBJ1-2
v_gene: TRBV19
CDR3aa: CASSISSGQAPSRTF
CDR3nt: TGTGCCAGTAGTATAAGTTCCGGACAGGCGCCCTCTAGGACCTTC

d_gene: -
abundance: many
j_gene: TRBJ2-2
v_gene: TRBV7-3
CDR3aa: CASSLRPRGNTGELFF
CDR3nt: TGTGCCAGCAGCCTAAGGCCCAGGGGAAACACCGGGGAGCTGTTTTTT

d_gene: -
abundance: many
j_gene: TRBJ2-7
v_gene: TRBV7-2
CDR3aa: CASSLALASSYEQYF
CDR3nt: TGTGCCAGCAGCTTAGCCCTCGCTAGCTCCTACGAGCAGTACTTC

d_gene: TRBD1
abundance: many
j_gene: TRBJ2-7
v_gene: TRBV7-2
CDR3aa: CASSFSSGQNYEQYF
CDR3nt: TGTGCCAGCAGCTTCTCCTCGGGACAGAACTACGAGCAGTACTTC

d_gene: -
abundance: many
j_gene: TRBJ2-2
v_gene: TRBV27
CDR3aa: CASSRGSTGELFF
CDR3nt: TGTGCCAGCAGTAGGGGGAGCACCGGGGAGCTGTTTTTT

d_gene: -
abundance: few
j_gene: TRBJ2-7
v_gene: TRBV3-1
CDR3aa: CASSPVQGGRGARFSYEQYF
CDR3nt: TGTGCCAGCAGCCCCGTTCAAGGTGGCAGGGGGGCCCGTTTCTCCTACGAGCAGTACTTC

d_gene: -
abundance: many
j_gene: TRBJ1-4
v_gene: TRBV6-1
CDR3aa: CASRGTDRPANEKLFF
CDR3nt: TGTGCCAGCAGGGGCACAGACCGCCCAGCTAATGAAAAACTGTTTTTT